This TCR beta chain stems from a study of blood T cell repertoires in COVID-19. Study summary: PBMCs, B-cell-depleted T cells, or T cells provided the cDNA or gDNA that made up the material.

Looked up from germline, CDR1 is SGHTA and CDR2 is FQGNSA. The CDR3 is 13 residues long. Trimming pared 1 base from V and 3 bases from J, leaving 7 bases between. Source study methods: By means of reference gene primer amplification, nucleated cell counts were estimated. Only in-frame clones appear in the TCRdb table, and some are missing; sequencing was by immunoSEQ multiplex PCR. The V and J calls and clone size come from that table; D and trimming were worked out from the DNA. The repertoire has over 50,000 clones, over 70% of them found once; the top ten carry about 3.5%. The V gene is TRBV7-2, the J gene TRBJ2-7; unclear D gene. The origin of this receptor is a human donor in a cohort sampled during active COVID-19. Sequencing was done on a sample of peripheral blood. CDR3 protein: CASSLERSYEQYF. For the CDR3, the DNA is TGTGCCAGCAGCTTAGAGCGAAGCTACGAGCAGTACTTC.